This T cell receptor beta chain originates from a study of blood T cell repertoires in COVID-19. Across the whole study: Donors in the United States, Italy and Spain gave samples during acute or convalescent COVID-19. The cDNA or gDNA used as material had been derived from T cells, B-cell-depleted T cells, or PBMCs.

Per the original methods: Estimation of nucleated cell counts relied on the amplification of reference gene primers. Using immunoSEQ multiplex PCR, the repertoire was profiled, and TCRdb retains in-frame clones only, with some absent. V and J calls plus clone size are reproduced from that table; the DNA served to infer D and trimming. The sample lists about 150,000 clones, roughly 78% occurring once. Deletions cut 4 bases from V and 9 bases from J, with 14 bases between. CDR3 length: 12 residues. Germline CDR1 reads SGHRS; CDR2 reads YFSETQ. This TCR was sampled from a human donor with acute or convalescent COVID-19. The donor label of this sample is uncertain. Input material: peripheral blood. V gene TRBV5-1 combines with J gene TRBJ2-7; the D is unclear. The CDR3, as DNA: TGCGCCAGCAGCGGCAGCGAGGTTGGGCAGTACTTC. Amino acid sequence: CASSGSEVGQYF.